The 23 T cell receptor beta chains below all came from one sample that was sequenced in a study of cytomegalovirus exposure and HLA in healthy donors. The PCR contained 60 Vbeta and 13 Jbeta primers. Profiling relied on immunoSEQ multiplex PCR, and the TCRdb table lists in-frame clones only, not all of them. In the table there are approximately 180,000 clones, about 80% of which are singletons. The sequenced sample was PBMCs. The receptors here all came from a woman in her sixties in good health and CMV-seropositive.

This clone was recorded a few times. The genes are TRBV7-3 and TRBJ2-1; the D gene is possibly TRBD1 (6 bases). V lost 2 bases to trimming and J lost 7 bases, with 9 bases between them. This CDR3 contains 13 residues. CDR1 SGHTA and CDR2 FQGTGA come from the germline V gene. The chain's CDR3 is CASSLYGTNEQFF. The CDR3 DNA follows: TGTGCCAGCAGCTTATACGGGACAAATGAGCAGTTCTTC.

This clone has only a few counts. This chain uses TRBV12-5 with TRBJ1-1, with D possibly matching TRBD1 (5 bases). Germline CDR1 is LGHNT and CDR2 is FRNRAP. This CDR3 is 15 amino acids long. V was shortened by 0 bases and J by 3 bases, with 11 bases between the two germline ends. This CDR3 reads CASGLVLGGYTEAFF. CDR3 DNA sequence: TGTGCTAGTGGTTTGGTACTCGGGGGTTACACTGAAGCTTTCTTT. Filled out from reference TRBV12-5 and TRBJ1-1, the complete variable domain reads DARVTQTPRHKVTEMGQEVTMRCQPILGHNTVFWYRQTMMQGLELLAYFRNRAPLDDSGMPKDRFSAEMPDATLATLKIQPSEPRDSAVYFCASGLVLGGYTEAFFGQGTRLTVV.

The J gene is TRBJ1-4, the V gene TRBV5-8, with TRBD1 matching over 10 bases. Germline loops: CDR1 SGHTS, CDR2 YDEGEE. Losses at the gene ends were 3 bases for V and 1 base for J; bases not matched to a gene: 3. There are 16 residues in the CDR3. CDR3 sequence reads: CASSSGTGVTNEKLFF. CDR3 DNA sequence: TGTGCCAGCAGCTCCGGGACAGGGGTAACTAATGAAAAACTGTTTTTT.

This chain uses TRBV7-3 with TRBJ1-2; the D is unclear. The germline V gene encodes CDR1 SGHTA and CDR2 FQGTGA. V lost 0 bases, J lost 6 bases, and 8 bases lay in between. This CDR3 comprises 13 residues. The chain's CDR3 is CASSLTLADGYTF. The CDR3, as DNA: TGTGCCAGCAGCTTAACGTTGGCGGATGGCTACACCTTC.

The rearrangement uses TRBV7-2 and TRBJ2-7; D perhaps matches TRBD1 (5 bases). Deletions cut 5 bases from V and 6 bases from J, with 20 bases between. The CDR3 loop spans 15 amino acids. The germline CDR1 and CDR2 sequences are SGHTA and FQGNSA. CDR3 protein: CASSPGSSLSGEQYF. The CDR3 nucleotides are TGTGCCAGCAGCCCAGGGTCCAGCCTCTCGGGCGAGCAGTACTTC.

The CDR3 reads CASSRQRANEQYF. The CDR3 coding sequence is TGTGCCAGTAGTCGACAGCGGGCTAACGAGCAGTACTTC. The rearrangement links TRBV19 to TRBJ2-7; perhaps TRBD2 as D (6 bases). Germline CDR1 LNHDA, CDR2 SQIVND (reference sequence). The V end was cut by 5 bases, the J end by 5 bases, with 13 bases between. The CDR3 spans 13 residues.

The V gene is TRBV7-2, the J gene TRBJ2-7; maybe TRBD2 (7 bases). There are 13 residues in the CDR3. V lost 5 bases to trimming and J lost 6 bases, with 14 bases between them. CDR1 and CDR2 (germline): SGHTA, FQGNSA. The CDR3 DNA sequence: TGTGCCAGCAGCCTTCGACGGGGGGCCGAGCAGTACTTC. Its protein product is CASSLRRGAEQYF.

V is TRBV21-1 and J is TRBJ2-5; the DNA was not compared with TRBD2, the D call given in the table. TRBV21-1 is noted as a pseudogene. This CDR3 is built from 11 residues. The CDR3 reads CASSSDRGEYF. CDR3 sequence (DNA): TGTGCCAGCAGCAGTGACCGGGGGGAGTACTTC.

The chain recombines TRBV15 with TRBJ1-2; a weak D match, TRBD1 (5 bases). There are 15 residues in the CDR3. The germline CDR1 and CDR2 sequences are LNHNV and YYDKDF (reference sequence). V lost 5 bases and J lost 7, with 20 bases in between. The CDR3 spells CATSCGDPGLCGYTF. As DNA, the CDR3 is TGTGCCACCAGCTGCGGGGACCCAGGGCTCTGTGGCTACACCTTC.

V is TRBV2 and J is TRBJ1-6; D uncertain. This CDR3 comprises 15 residues. The V end lost 8 bases, the J end lost 7 bases, and 18 bases lay between the germline ends. CDR1 is SNHLY, CDR2 FYNNEI, per germline. CDR3 sequence (DNA): TGTGCCAGCTCTAAAGACCCGGCGGGAAATTCACCCCTCCACTTT. Its protein is CASSKDPAGNSPLHF.

The chain combines TRBV19 with TRBJ1-1, with 7 bases matching TRBD1. Trimming removed 6 bases from V and 10 bases from J; junction bases left unmatched: 11. The CDR3 length is 13 residues. In germline, CDR1 is LNHDA, CDR2 SQIVND (reference sequence). The CDR3 spells CASSSGTARGAFF. The CDR3 DNA is TGTGCCAGTAGCTCAGGGACAGCACGGGGAGCTTTCTTT.

This rearrangement joins TRBV6-1 to TRBJ1-5; D gene ambiguous. The V end lost 2 bases, the J end lost 0 bases, and 14 bases lay between the germline ends. CDR1 is MNHNS and CDR2 is SASEGT in the germline V gene. The CDR3 is 17 residues long. CDR3 nucleotide sequence: TGTGCCAGCAGTGAACGGCTGAGGGCTTATAGCAATCAGCCCCAGCATTTT. It yields the protein CASSERLRAYSNQPQHF.

In this sample, this clone turned up once. The chain joins TRBV6-5 to TRBJ1-1; the D gene is possibly TRBD1 (5 bases). V shed 2 bases and J shed 4 bases, with 8 bases lying between them. The germline CDR1 and CDR2 sequences are MNHEY and SVGAGI. CDR3 length: 13 amino acids. This chain's CDR3 is CASSYLQGTEAFF. CDR3 nucleotides: TGTGCCAGCAGTTACCTCCAGGGCACTGAAGCTTTCTTT.

J is TRBJ1-5 and V is TRBV28; 7 bases are a match to TRBD1. Germline lookup yields CDR1 MDHEN and CDR2 SYDVKM. CDR3 size: 13 residues. V shed 10 bases and J 3 bases; nucleotides not matched to a gene: 6. CDR3 in amino acids: CATRGQINQPQHF. As DNA, the CDR3 is TGTGCCACCAGGGGACAGATCAATCAGCCCCAGCATTTT.

The V and J genes are TRBV10-3 and TRBJ2-1; 7 positions agree with TRBD1. Losses at the gene ends were 6 bases for V and 10 bases for J; bases not matched to a gene: 15. This CDR3 has 15 amino acids. CDR1 and CDR2 from the germline V gene are ENHRY and SYGVKD. The CDR3 protein is CAIRKPGTEGREQFF. CDR3 DNA: TGTGCCATCAGGAAACCCGGGACAGAGGGCCGCGAGCAGTTCTTC.

The chain links TRBV15 to TRBJ2-5, with 7 bases that match TRBD2. The length of the CDR3 is 15 residues. Germline V CDR1 and CDR2: LNHNV, YYDKDF (reference sequence). J gave up 5 bases and V 0 bases, and 6 bases lay outside the gene matches. In DNA, the CDR3 is TGTGCCACCAGCAGAGAGCCCGGGGGGTGGGAGACCCAGTACTTC. This sequence encodes CATSREPGGWETQYF.

The chain's CDR3 is CASRGGTYEQYF. The CDR3 DNA reads TGTGCCAGCAGGGGGGGGACCTACGAGCAGTACTTC. The chain employs TRBV2 and TRBJ2-7, with 7 bases matching TRBD2. CDR1 is SNHLY and CDR2 is FYNNEI in the germline V gene. Losses at the gene ends were 6 bases for V and 2 bases for J; bases not matched to a gene: 1. The CDR3 totals 12 residues.

This clone appeared a single time. This chain connects TRBV28 to TRBJ1-4; the D is unclear. V was trimmed by 8 bases and J by 8 bases, leaving 21 bases between them. This CDR3 comprises 15 residues. CDR1 and CDR2 from the germline V gene are MDHEN and SYDVKM. The CDR3 loop is CASATPEGYYEKLFF. In nucleotides, the CDR3 is TGTGCCAGCGCAACGCCAGAGGGCTACTACGAAAAACTGTTTTTT.

The chain links TRBV7-8 to TRBJ2-3; 10 positions match TRBD1. Trimming cost V 5 bases and J 14 bases; bases outside gene matches: 7. There are 12 residues in the CDR3. The germline V gene encodes CDR1 SGHVS and CDR2 FQNEAQ. This chain's CDR3 is CASSRRQGARYF. DNA of the CDR3: TGTGCCAGCAGCCGGCGACAGGGGGCGCGGTATTTT.

V is TRBV4-1 and J is TRBJ2-3, with 8 nucleotides matching TRBD2. Germline V gives CDR1 MGHRA, CDR2 YSYEKL. V shed 1 base and J 0 bases; nucleotides not matched to a gene: 9. This CDR3 contains 18 residues. The CDR3 region is CASSQGPLAAKSTDTQYF. The DNA for the CDR3 is TGCGCCAGCAGCCAAGGGCCACTAGCGGCCAAGAGCACAGATACGCAGTATTTT.

This clone was seen more than once but under ten times. CDR3 region: CASSQKMNTEAFF. CDR3 nucleotide sequence: TGTGCCAGCAGCCAGAAAATGAACACTGAAGCTTTCTTT. The J gene is TRBJ1-1, the V gene TRBV11-2; the D is unclear. This CDR3 is built from 13 residues. Per the germline V gene, CDR1 is SGHAT and CDR2 is FQNNGV. Between the trimmed V and J ends, which lost 5 bases and 0 bases, there was a span of 7 bases.

The chain combines TRBV9 with TRBJ2-5; TRBD1 agrees at 7 bases. Trimming at V came to 0 bases and at J to 2 bases, leaving 7 bases not matched to a gene. The CDR3 extends over 16 amino acids. Germline assignment: CDR1 SGDLS and CDR2 YYNGEE. The CDR3 DNA is TGTGCCAGCAGCGTAGGAGAGGGCAGGGGGCAAGAGACCCAGTACTTC. It translates to CASSVGEGRGQETQYF. The variable domain in full, completed from reference TRBV9 and TRBJ2-5, reads DSGVTQTPKHLITATGQRVTLRCSPRSGDLSVYWYQQSLDQGLQFLIQYYNGEERAKGNILERFSAQQFPDLHSELNLSSLELGDSALYFCASSVGEGRGQETQYFGPGTRLLVL.

The count of this clone is one. The genes are TRBV7-9 and TRBJ1-1, with D possibly matching TRBD1 (5 bases). V shed 4 bases and J shed 10 bases, with 22 bases lying between them. There are 15 residues in the CDR3. CDR1 and CDR2 from the germline V gene are SEHNR and FQNEAQ (reference sequence). The CDR3 coding sequence is TGTGCCAGCAGCTCCGGTGGAGGGGTTCCCGGGGGAGCTTTCTTT. Translating it yields CASSSGGGVPGGAFF.